A single sample gave rise to the 10 T cell receptor beta chains below, sequenced in a study of cytomegalovirus exposure and HLA in healthy donors. It was with 60 Vbeta and 13 Jbeta primers that the PCR ran. The table came from immunoSEQ multiplex PCR; TCRdb's copy has only in-frame clones and leaves some out. This sample has some 120,000 clones; around 70% occur once, and the top ten carry around 1.6%. The sequenced sample was PBMCs. The receptors shown here come from a man aged 30 to 39 in good health and CMV-seropositive.

There are a few counts of this clone. V and J are TRBV2 and TRBJ1-5; TRBD1 matches at 7 bases. The CDR3 has 14 residues. The V gene's germline CDR1 is SNHLY and CDR2 FYNNEI. V trimming: 6 bases; J trimming: 4 bases; junction bases outside the gene matches: 6. The CDR3 sequence: CASSTQTGNQPQHF. Written as DNA, the CDR3 is TGTGCCAGCAGCACGCAGACAGGGAATCAGCCCCAGCATTTT.

This chain links TRBV7-9 with TRBJ2-7, with 7 positions matching TRBD1. Germline V gene sequence: CDR1 SEHNR, CDR2 FQNEAQ (reference sequence). The length of the CDR3 is 15 residues. V lost 5 bases and J lost 2; bases outside the gene matches: 9. CDR3 coding DNA: TGTGCCAGCAGCCCCTCAGGACAGGCTGCCTACGAGCAGTACTTC. It specifies CASSPSGQAAYEQYF.

The chain carries TRBV6-5 and TRBJ2-6; D is uncertain. CDR1 MNHEY and CDR2 SVGAGI come from the germline V gene. V was trimmed by 5 bases and J by 4 bases, leaving 12 bases between them. CDR3 length equals 15 residues. The CDR3 region is CASSKQPWGANVLTF. CDR3 DNA sequence: TGTGCCAGCAGTAAACAGCCGTGGGGGGCCAACGTCCTGACTTTC.

The V and J genes are TRBV5-4 and TRBJ1-2; weak D call: TRBD1 (5 bases). The CDR3 consists of 12 residues. The germline V and J ends were trimmed by 2 bases and 5 bases, with 7 bases remaining between them. Germline V gene data show CDR1 as SGHNT and CDR2 as YYREEE (reference sequence). CDR3 nucleotide sequence: TGTGCCAGCAGCTTCCAGGGTTATGGCTACACCTTC. This codes for CASSFQGYGYTF.

The chain carries TRBV25-1 and TRBJ1-3, with D unclear. Germline lookup yields CDR1 MGHDK and CDR2 SYGVNS. There are 14 residues in the CDR3. V shed 2 bases and J shed 2 bases, with 7 bases lying between them. Written as DNA, the CDR3 is TGTGCCAGCAGTGAAATAACGGCTGGAAACACCATATATTTT. Amino acid sequence: CASSEITAGNTIYF.

This clone has just one count. The rearrangement uses TRBV27 and TRBJ1-5; 9 bases line up with TRBD1. Germline V gene sequence: CDR1 MNHEY, CDR2 SMNVEV (reference sequence). V trimming: 6 bases; J trimming: 1 base; junction bases outside the gene matches: 4. This CDR3 is 15 amino acids long. CDR3 nucleotide sequence: TGTGCCAGCAGCTGGACAGGGGTCAGCAATCAGCCCCAGCATTTT. Translated, it gives CASSWTGVSNQPQHF.

The rearrangement joins TRBV15 to TRBJ2-5, with TRBD1 as a possible D gene (5 bases). The CDR3 runs to 14 residues. Germline V gene lookup returns CDR1 LNHNV and CDR2 YYDKDF (reference sequence). V shed 6 bases and J shed 2 bases, with 13 bases lying between them. The CDR3 reads CATRSPTGQETQYF. CDR3 sequence (DNA): TGTGCCACCAGATCCCCCACAGGTCAAGAGACCCAGTACTTC.

The chain couples TRBV27 to TRBJ2-1; perhaps TRBD1 as D (7 bases). The length of the CDR3 is 19 residues. Looked up from germline, CDR1 is MNHEY and CDR2 is SMNVEV (reference sequence). Trimming stripped 9 bases from V and 1 base from J, with 28 bases between. CDR3: CARQRAGGPPYPSYNEQFF. The CDR3, as DNA: TGTGCCAGACAGCGGGCAGGGGGACCGCCTTATCCATCCTACAATGAGCAGTTCTTC.

The V gene is TRBV9, the J gene TRBJ2-5, with 10 bases aligning to TRBD2. CDR1 is SGDLS, CDR2 YYNGEE, per germline. The CDR3 has 17 amino acids. Losses at the gene ends were 3 bases for V and 0 bases for J; bases not matched to a gene: 8. CDR3 DNA sequence: TGTGCCAGCAGCGGCCGGGGACTAGCGTCTTACCAAGAGACCCAGTACTTC. This gives the protein CASSGRGLASYQETQYF.

V gene TRBV5-1 combines with J gene TRBJ2-2; D is possibly TRBD2 (5 bases). Germline loops: CDR1 SGHRS, CDR2 YFSETQ. Trimming took off 0 bases at V and 1 base at J, with 10 bases between the two ends. This CDR3 contains 16 residues. The CDR3 sequence is CASSLGLGGNTGELFF. CDR3 in DNA: TGCGCCAGCAGCTTGGGGCTCGGAGGGAACACCGGGGAGCTGTTTTTT.